The 4 T cell receptor beta chains below were found in one sample sequenced in a study of blood T cell repertoires in COVID-19. Clones were read by immunoSEQ multiplex PCR, and TCRdb kept only the in-frame ones, dropping some. In the table there are roughly 500,000 clones, 80% to 90% of which are singletons. The sample comprised PBMCs or T cells enriched from blood (not recorded which). The origin of the receptors is a woman aged 55 to 70 who had recovered from COVID-19.

The chain combines TRBV19 with TRBJ1-6; 9 nucleotides agree with TRBD1. The germline V gene has CDR1 LNHDA and CDR2 SQIVND (reference sequence). The V gene end was trimmed by 2 bases and the J gene end by 8 bases; junction bases not matched to a gene: 10. CDR3 length: 17 amino acids. The CDR3 DNA follows: TGTGCCAGTAGTATATCCACAGGGGGCTTGGCAGATTCACCCCTCCACTTT. Its protein is CASSISTGGLADSPLHF.

The chain carries TRBV27 and TRBJ2-7; 7 bases fit TRBD2. Germline V gene data show CDR1 as MNHEY and CDR2 as SMNVEV (reference sequence). V shed 5 bases and J 0 bases; nucleotides not matched to a gene: 7. The CDR3 is 15 residues long. This chain's CDR3 is CASSPRGRDSYEQYF. CDR3 DNA: TGTGCCAGCAGTCCCCGTGGGAGGGACTCCTACGAGCAGTACTTC.

The gene calls are TRBV6-4 and TRBJ2-1, with 9 bases aligning to TRBD1. Trimming at V came to 0 bases and at J to 0 bases, leaving 6 bases not matched to a gene. CDR1 is MRHNA, CDR2 SNTAGT, per germline. The CDR3 has 18 amino acids. CDR3 DNA: TGTGCCAGCAGTGACTCGAGGGACAGGGTAATCTCCTACAATGAGCAGTTCTTC. It yields the protein CASSDSRDRVISYNEQFF.

The V call is TRBV6-1, the J call TRBJ1-1; D uncertain. The V gene lost 0 bases and the J gene lost 3 bases, with 5 bases spanning the gap. Germline values: CDR1 MNHNS, CDR2 SASEGT. The CDR3 spans 13 residues. The CDR3 region has the DNA TGTGCCAGCAGTGAAGCAGCTTACACTGAAGCTTTCTTT. Its translation: CASSEAAYTEAFF.